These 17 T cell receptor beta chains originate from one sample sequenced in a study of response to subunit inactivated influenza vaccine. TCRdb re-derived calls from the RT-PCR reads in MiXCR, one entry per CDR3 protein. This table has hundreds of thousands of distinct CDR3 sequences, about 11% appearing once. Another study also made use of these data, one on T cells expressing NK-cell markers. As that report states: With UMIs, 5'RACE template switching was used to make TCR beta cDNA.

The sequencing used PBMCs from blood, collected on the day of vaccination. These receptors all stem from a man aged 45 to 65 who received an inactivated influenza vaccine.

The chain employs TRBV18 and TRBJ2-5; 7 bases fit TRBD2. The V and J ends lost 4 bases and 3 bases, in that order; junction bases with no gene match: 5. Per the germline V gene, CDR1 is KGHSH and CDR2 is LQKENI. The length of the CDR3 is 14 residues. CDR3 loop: CASSRGLAEETQYF. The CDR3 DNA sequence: TGTGCCAGCTCACGTGGGCTAGCGGAAGAGACCCAGTACTTC.

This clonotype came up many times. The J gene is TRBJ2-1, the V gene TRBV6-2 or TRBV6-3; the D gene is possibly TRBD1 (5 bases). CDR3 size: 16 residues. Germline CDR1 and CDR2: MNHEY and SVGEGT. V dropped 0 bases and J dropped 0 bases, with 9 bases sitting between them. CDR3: CASSYSIGASYNEQFF. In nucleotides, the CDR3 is TGTGCCAGCAGTTACTCAATAGGGGCCTCCTACAATGAGCAGTTCTTC.

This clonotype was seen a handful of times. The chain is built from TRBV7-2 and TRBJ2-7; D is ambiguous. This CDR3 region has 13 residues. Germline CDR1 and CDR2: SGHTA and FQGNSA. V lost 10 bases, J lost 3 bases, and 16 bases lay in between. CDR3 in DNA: TGTGCCACCTCCCGGTCGCCATTCTACGAGCAGTACTTC. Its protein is CATSRSPFYEQYF.

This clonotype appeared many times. The CDR3 DNA follows: TGTGCCATCGGTACAGGGGGCGTACGGTCCTACGAGCAGTACTTC. As protein: CAIGTGGVRSYEQYF. The chain uses TRBV10-3 and TRBJ2-7, with TRBD1 matching over 9 bases. Unmatched junction bases numbered 9, after V lost 8 bases and J lost 1 base. Germline V CDR1 and CDR2: ENHRY, SYGVKD. The CDR3 contains 15 residues.

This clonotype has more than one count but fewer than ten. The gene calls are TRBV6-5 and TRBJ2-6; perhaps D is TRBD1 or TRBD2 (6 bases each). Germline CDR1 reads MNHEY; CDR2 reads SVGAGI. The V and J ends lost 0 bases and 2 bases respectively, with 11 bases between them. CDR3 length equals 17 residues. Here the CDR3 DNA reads TGTGCCAGCAGTTACTCGAACGGGGGCGCTGGGGCCAACGTCCTGACTTTC. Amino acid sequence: CASSYSNGGAGANVLTF.

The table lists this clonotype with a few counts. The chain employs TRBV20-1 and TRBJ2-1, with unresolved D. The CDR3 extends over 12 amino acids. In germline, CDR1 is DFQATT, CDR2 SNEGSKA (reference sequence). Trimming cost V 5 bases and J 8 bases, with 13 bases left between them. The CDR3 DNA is TGCAGTGCTTCTCAACCGGGCGATGAGCAGTTCTTC. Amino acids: CSASQPGDEQFF.

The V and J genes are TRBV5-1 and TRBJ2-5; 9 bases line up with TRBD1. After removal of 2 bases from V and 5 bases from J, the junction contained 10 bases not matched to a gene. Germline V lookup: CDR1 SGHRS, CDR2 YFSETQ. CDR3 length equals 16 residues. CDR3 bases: TGCGCCAGCAGCTTTACCGTAGGGACAGGGAGGGAGACCCAGTACTTC. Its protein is CASSFTVGTGRETQYF.

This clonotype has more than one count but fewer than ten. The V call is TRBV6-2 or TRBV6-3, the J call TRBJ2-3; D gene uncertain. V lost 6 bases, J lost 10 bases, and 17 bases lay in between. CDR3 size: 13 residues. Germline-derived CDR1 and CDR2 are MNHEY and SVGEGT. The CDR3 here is CASSPRVPPAQYF. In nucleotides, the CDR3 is TGTGCCAGCAGCCCCCGGGTTCCTCCCGCGCAGTATTTT.

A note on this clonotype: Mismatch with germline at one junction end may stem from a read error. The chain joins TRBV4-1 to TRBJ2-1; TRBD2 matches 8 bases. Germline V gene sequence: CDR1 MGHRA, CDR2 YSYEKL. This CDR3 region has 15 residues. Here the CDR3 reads CASGLSEAGGNEQSF. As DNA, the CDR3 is TGCGCCAGCGGGCTAAGCGAGGCGGGGGGTAATGAGCAGTCCTTC.

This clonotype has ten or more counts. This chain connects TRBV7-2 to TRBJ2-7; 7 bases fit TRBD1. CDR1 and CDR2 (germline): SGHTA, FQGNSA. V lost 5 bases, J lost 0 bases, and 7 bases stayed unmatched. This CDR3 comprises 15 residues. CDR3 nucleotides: TGTGCCAGCAGCGTTACCGGGACAGCCTCCTACGAGCAGTACTTC. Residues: CASSVTGTASYEQYF.

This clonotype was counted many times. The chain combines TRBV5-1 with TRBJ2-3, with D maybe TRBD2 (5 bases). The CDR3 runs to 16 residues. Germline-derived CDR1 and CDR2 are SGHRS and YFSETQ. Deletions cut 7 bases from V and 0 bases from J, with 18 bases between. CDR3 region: CASALLGGWSTDTQYF. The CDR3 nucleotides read TGCGCCAGCGCGCTCCTTGGAGGCTGGAGCACAGATACGCAGTATTTT.

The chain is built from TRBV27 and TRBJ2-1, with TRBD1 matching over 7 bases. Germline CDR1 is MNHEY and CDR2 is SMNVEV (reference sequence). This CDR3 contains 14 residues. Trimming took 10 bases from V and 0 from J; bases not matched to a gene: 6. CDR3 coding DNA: TGTGCCACCAAGGGACAGAGCTCCTACAATGAGCAGTTCTTC. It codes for CATKGQSSYNEQFF.

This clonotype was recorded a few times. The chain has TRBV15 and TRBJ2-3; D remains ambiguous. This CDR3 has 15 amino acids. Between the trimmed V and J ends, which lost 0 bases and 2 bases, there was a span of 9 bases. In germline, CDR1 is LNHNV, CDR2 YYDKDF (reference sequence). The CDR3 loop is CATSREQRFTDTQYF. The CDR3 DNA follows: TGTGCCACCAGCAGAGAGCAGAGATTCACAGATACGCAGTATTTT.

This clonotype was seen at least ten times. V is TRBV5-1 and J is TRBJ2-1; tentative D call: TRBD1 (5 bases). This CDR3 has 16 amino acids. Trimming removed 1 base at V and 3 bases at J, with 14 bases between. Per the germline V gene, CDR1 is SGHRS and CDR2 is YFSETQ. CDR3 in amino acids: CASSLSFGHRYNEQFF. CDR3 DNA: TGCGCCAGCAGCTTGAGCTTCGGACACCGCTACAATGAGCAGTTCTTC.

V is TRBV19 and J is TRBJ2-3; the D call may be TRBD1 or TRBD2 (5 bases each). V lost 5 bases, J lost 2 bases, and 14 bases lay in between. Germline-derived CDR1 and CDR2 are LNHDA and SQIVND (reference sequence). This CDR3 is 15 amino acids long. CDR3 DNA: TGTGCCAGTAGTTTGGGACGCATCCTCACAGATACGCAGTATTTT. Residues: CASSLGRILTDTQYF.

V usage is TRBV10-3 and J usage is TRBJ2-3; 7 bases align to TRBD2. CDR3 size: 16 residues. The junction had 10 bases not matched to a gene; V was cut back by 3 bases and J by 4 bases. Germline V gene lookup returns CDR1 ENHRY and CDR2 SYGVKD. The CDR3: CAISDRPGGPPDTQYF. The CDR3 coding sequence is TGTGCCATCAGTGATCGCCCGGGAGGCCCCCCAGATACGCAGTATTTT.

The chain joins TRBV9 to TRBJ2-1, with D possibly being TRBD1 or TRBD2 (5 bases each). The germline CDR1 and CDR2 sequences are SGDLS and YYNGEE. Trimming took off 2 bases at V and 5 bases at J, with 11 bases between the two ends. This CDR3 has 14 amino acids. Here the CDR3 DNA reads TGTGCCAGCAGCGTTGGTGGGACGCACAATGAGCAGTTCTTC. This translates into CASSVGGTHNEQFF.